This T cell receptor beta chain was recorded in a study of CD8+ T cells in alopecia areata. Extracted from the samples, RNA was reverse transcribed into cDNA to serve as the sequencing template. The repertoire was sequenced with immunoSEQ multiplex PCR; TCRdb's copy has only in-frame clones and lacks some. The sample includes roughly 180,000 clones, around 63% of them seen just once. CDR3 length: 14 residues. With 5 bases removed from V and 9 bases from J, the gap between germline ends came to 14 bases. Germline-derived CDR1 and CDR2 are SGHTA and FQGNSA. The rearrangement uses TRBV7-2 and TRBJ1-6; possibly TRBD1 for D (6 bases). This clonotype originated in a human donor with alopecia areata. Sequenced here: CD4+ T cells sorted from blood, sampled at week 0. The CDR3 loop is CASSIDRTTSPLHF. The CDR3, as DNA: TGTGCCAGCAGCATCGACAGGACTACTTCACCCCTCCACTTT.